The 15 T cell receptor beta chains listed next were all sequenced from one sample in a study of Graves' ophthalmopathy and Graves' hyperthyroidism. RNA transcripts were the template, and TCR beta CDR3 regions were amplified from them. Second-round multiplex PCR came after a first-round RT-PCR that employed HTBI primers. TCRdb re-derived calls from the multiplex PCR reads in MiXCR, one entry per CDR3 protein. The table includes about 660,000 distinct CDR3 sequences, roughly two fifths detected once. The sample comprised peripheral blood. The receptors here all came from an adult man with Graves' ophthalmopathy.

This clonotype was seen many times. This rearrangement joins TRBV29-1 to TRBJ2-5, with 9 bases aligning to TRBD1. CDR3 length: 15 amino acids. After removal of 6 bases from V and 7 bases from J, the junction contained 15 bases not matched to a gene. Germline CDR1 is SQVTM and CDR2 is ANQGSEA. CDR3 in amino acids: CSVAPRDRVVGTQYF. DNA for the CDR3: TGCAGCGTAGCCCCCCGGGACAGGGTGGTTGGGACCCAGTACTTC.

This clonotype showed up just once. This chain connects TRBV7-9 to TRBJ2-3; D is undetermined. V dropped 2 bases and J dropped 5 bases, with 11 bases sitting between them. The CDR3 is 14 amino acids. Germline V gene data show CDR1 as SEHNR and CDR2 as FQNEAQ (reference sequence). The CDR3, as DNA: TGTGCCAGCAGCTTATGGGGAAGAGGAGATACGCAGTATTTT. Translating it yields CASSLWGRGDTQYF.

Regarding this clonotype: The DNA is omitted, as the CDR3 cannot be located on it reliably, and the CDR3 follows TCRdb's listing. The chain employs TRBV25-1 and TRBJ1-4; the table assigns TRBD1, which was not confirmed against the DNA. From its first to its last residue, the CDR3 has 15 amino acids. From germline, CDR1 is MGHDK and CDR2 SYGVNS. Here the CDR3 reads CACSARADSNEKLFF.

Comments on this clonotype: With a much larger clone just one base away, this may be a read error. CDR3 nucleotide sequence: TGCAGTGCTAGACGGACTAGAGGATGGTACGAGCAGTACTTC. Its protein product is CSARRTRGWYEQYF. The chain employs TRBV20-1 and TRBJ2-7; 7 positions match TRBD2. Germline V gene sequence: CDR1 DFQATT, CDR2 SNEGSKA (reference sequence). The CDR3 is made up of 14 amino acids. V dropped 2 bases and J dropped 4; count of bases not matched to a gene: 8.

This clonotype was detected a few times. The CDR3 sequence: CSAGGTEAFF. CDR3 sequence (DNA): TGCAGTGCGGGGGGGACTGAAGCTTTCTTT. The chain is built from TRBV20-1 and TRBJ1-1, with D maybe TRBD1 (5 bases). Germline values: CDR1 DFQATT, CDR2 SNEGSKA (reference sequence). The CDR3 extends over 10 amino acids. Trimming removed 6 bases from V and 5 bases from J, with 7 bases in between.

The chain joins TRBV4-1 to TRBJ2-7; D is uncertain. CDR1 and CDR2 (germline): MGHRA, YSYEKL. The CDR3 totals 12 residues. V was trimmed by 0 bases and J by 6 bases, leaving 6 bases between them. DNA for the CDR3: TGCGCCAGCAGCCAAGATATGCGCGAGCAGTACTTC. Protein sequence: CASSQDMREQYF.

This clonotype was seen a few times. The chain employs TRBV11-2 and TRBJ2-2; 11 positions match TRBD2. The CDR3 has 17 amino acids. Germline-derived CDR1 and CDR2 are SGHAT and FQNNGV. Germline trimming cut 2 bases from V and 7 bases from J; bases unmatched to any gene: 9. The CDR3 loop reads CASSLIPSGGNNGELFF. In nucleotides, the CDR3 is TGTGCCAGCAGCTTAATTCCTAGCGGGGGGAATAACGGGGAGCTGTTTTTT.

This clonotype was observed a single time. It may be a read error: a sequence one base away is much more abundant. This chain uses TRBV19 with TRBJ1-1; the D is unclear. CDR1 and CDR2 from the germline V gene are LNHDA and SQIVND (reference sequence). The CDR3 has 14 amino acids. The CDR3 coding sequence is TGTGCCAGTAGTATCCAACTCCAGAACACTGGAGCTTTCTTT. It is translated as CASSIQLQNTGAFF.

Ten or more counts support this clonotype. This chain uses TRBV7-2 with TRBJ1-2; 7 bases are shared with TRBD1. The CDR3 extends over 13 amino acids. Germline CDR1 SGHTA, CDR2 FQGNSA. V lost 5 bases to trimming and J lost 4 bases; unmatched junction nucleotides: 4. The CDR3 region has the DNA TGTGCCAGCAGCCTGACAGGGATCTATGGCTACACCTTC. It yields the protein CASSLTGIYGYTF.

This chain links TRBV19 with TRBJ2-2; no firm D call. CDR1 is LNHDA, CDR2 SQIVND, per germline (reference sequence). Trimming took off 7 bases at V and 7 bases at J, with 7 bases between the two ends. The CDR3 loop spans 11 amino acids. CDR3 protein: CASTGRGELFF. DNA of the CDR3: TGTGCCAGTACTGGGCGCGGGGAGCTGTTTTTT.

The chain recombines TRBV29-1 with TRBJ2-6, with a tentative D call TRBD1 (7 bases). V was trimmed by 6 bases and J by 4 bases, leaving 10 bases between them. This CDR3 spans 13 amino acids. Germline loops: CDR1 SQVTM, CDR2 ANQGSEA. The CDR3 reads CSVAGQGANVLTF. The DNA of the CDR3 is TGCAGCGTGGCGGGACAGGGGGCCAACGTCCTGACTTTC.

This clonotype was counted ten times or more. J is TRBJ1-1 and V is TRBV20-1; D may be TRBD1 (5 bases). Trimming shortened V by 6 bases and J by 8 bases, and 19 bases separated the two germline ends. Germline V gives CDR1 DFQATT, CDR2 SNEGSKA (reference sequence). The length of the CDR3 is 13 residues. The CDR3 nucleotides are TGCAGTGCCCTACGGGACTCCGGTACCGAAGCTTTCTTT. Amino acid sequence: CSALRDSGTEAFF.

Here the CDR3 DNA reads TGTGCCACCGGCGGGATCAACACAGATACGCAGTATTTT. Translation: CATGGINTDTQYF. The rearrangement joins TRBV24-1 to TRBJ2-3, with D perhaps TRBD2 (6 bases). The germline V gene has CDR1 KGHDR and CDR2 SFDVKD. CDR3 size: 13 residues. V shed 9 bases and J shed 2 bases, with 11 bases lying between them.

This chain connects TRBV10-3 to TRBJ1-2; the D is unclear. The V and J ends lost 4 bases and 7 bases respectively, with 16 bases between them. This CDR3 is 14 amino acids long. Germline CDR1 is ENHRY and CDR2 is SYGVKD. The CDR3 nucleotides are TGTGCCATCAGTGCCTCAAGATGGGAGGCTGGCTACACCTTC. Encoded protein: CAISASRWEAGYTF.

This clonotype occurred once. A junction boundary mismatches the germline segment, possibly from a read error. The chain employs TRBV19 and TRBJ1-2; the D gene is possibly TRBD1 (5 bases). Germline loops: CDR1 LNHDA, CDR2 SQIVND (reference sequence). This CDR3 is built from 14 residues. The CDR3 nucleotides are TGTGCCAGTAATATAGGGGTGGCTAACTATGGCTACACCTTC. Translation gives CASNIGVANYGYTF.